This T cell receptor beta chain was captured in a study of OX40 agonist ivuxolimab in advanced cancers. Looking at the study overall: Dose-escalation patients' cancers were hepatocellular carcinoma, melanoma, renal cell or head and neck cancer. Broader study findings: In the 0.1-3.0 mg/kg groups, partial responders showed among the lowest expansion.

This clone was seen only a few times. Its antigen is as yet unknown. Method: immunoSEQ multiplex PCR; TCRdb's copy keeps in-frame clones and lacks some. Of some 14,000 clones listed, roughly 90% are singletons. The germline CDR1 and CDR2 sequences are MNHEY and SMNVEV (reference sequence). This CDR3 spans 16 amino acids. Trimming removed 5 bases from V and 0 bases from J; junction bases left unmatched: 4. The clonotype was recovered from an adult with an advanced solid tumor such as melanoma, head and neck, liver or kidney cancer. The input for sequencing was CD4+ or CD8+ T cells sorted from blood, taken in a trial of the OX40 agonist ivuxolimab. The chain employs TRBV27 and TRBJ2-7, with 13 bases lining up with TRBD2. CDR3 loop: CASSPRTSGSSYEQYF. The CDR3 DNA reads TGTGCCAGCAGTCCCCGGACTAGCGGGAGCTCCTACGAGCAGTACTTC.